The clone carrying this TCR beta chain was observed a few times. Antigen unknown. This entry comes from a study of cytomegalovirus exposure and HLA in healthy donors. Study-level background: Findings of an earlier analysis included around 120 million unique TCR beta sequences from 200 million or so T cells.

Broader study findings: HLA allele associations emerged for about 16,000 TCR beta sequences in a later analysis, at 0.05 false discovery rate.

V lost 0 bases to trimming and J lost 0 bases; unmatched junction nucleotides: 8. The CDR3 sequence is 19 residues long. Germline V gene data show CDR1 as SGDLS and CDR2 as YYNGEE. The PCR made use of 60 Vbeta and 13 Jbeta primers. Assay used: immunoSEQ multiplex PCR; TCRdb lists only in-frame clones, some missing. The sample has about 90,000 clones; about 72% are singletons. The sequence was collected from a man younger than 45 in good health and CMV-seronegative. What was sequenced was PBMCs. The chain carries TRBV9 and TRBJ1-6; 8 nucleotides line up with TRBD1. The CDR3 loop reads CASSVEPGGLSSYNSPLHF. In DNA form, the CDR3 reads TGTGCCAGCAGCGTAGAACCAGGGGGCCTGAGCTCCTATAATTCACCCCTCCACTTT. The full variable domain, rest sourced from reference TRBV9 and TRBJ1-6, is DSGVTQTPKHLITATGQRVTLRCSPRSGDLSVYWYQQSLDQGLQFLIQYYNGEERAKGNILERFSAQQFPDLHSELNLSSLELGDSALYFCASSVEPGGLSSYNSPLHFGNGTRLTVT.